Listed below are T cell receptor beta chains from one sample, sequenced in a study of T cell responses to AZD1222 COVID-19 vaccine. Only in-frame clones appear in the TCRdb table, and some are missing; sequencing was by immunoSEQ multiplex PCR. Of over 100,000 clones detected, about 87% appear once; the ten largest clones hold 6.5% to 9%. The specimen was peripheral blood, collected on day 0 of AZD1222 vaccination. Source of these receptors: an adult in good health. The CDR3 runs from the conserved cysteine through the conserved F or W. The order of the fields is D gene, clone size, V gene, J gene, CDR3 protein, CDR3 DNA. The D gene is left open where the match is weak. Expanded clones get a size class; other rows say once, few or many, or leave the size out.

TRBD1	once	TRBV5-1	TRBJ1-2	CASSWNPGQDLGGYTF	TGCGCCAGCAGCTGGAATCCGGGACAGGACCTCGGAGGCTACACCTTC
TRBD1	NA	TRBV6-2/TRBV6-3	TRBJ1-4	CASRPRQGDQAKLFF	TGTGCCAGCAGACCTCGACAGGGGGATCAGGCAAAACTGTTTTTT
NA	NA	TRBV27	TRBJ2-4	CASSSAGAEDQNIQYF	TGTGCCAGCAGTTCAGCCGGGGCAGAAGACCAAAACATTCAGTACTTC
NA	NA	TRBV3-1/TRBV3-2	TRBJ1-5	CASSLKGSWNQPQHF	TGTGCCAGCAGCTTAAAGGGGAGTTGGAATCAGCCCCAGCATTTT
TRBD1	NA	TRBV19	TRBJ1-2	CASSDRANYGYTF	TGTGCCAGTTCGGACAGGGCCAACTATGGCTACACCTTC
TRBD2	NA	TRBV11-3	TRBJ2-3	CASSLDGSGGIDTQYF	TGTGCCAGCAGCTTAGATGGAAGCGGGGGGATAGATACGCAGTATTTT
TRBD2	NA	TRBV7-9	TRBJ2-7	CASSPPSGRAYEQYF	TGTGCCAGCAGCCCACCTAGCGGGAGGGCCTACGAGCAGTACTTC
TRBD1	NA	TRBV5-1	TRBJ1-2	CASSSPGTGYRGYTF	TGCGCCAGCAGCTCCCCCGGGACAGGGTACCGTGGCTACACCTTC
NA	NA	TRBV27	TRBJ1-5	CASSLTTGYQPQHF	TGTGCCAGCAGTTTGACTACAGGGTATCAGCCCCAGCATTTT
NA	NA	TRBV2	TRBJ1-4	CASSEASAGKKKLFF	TGTGCCAGCAGTGAAGCATCGGCAGGGAAGAAAAAACTGTTTTTT
NA	once	TRBV5-5	TRBJ2-7	CASSLRSASSYEQYF	TGTGCCAGCAGCTTGCGCTCGGCCTCCTCCTACGAGCAGTACTTC
NA	NA	TRBV5-1	TRBJ1-2	CASSRQESSSNYGYTF	TGCGCCAGCAGCCGACAGGAATCGTCGTCCAACTATGGCTACACCTTC
TRBD2	once	TRBV19	TRBJ2-5	CASSILAGIQETQYF	TGTGCCAGTAGTATACTAGCGGGTATCCAAGAGACCCAGTACTTC
NA	NA	TRBV30	TRBJ1-2	CAWSKGSSGVLGDGYTF	TGTGCCTGGAGTAAAGGGAGCTCAGGGGTGTTGGGGGACGGCTACACCTTC
NA	NA	TRBV19	TRBJ1-1	CASKKNILNTEAFF	TGTGCCAGTAAGAAAAACATCCTGAACACTGAAGCTTTCTTT
NA	once	TRBV7-6	TRBJ2-2	CASSFHEGSTGELFF	TGTGCCAGCAGCTTCCACGAGGGATCCACCGGGGAGCTGTTTTTT
NA	NA	TRBV12-3/TRBV12-4	TRBJ1-2	CASSLKGGYTF	TGTGCCAGCAGTTTAAAAGGCGGCTACACCTTC
TRBD2	NA	TRBV18	TRBJ2-2	CASSPPGLAGGPTGTGELFF	TGTGCCAGCTCACCACCGGGACTAGCGGGGGGCCCAACGGGCACCGGGGAGCTGTTTTTT
NA	NA	TRBV10-1	TRBJ2-1	CASSESSNRNNEQFF	TGCGCCAGCAGTGAGTCGAGTAACAGAAACAATGAGCAGTTCTTC
NA	NA	TRBV20-1	TRBJ2-1	CSASQGTPEFF	TGCAGTGCTAGTCAGGGGACCCCGGAGTTCTTC
NA	NA	TRBV12-3/TRBV12-4	TRBJ1-5	CASSFPGDQPQHF	TGTGCCAGCAGTTTCCCCGGGGATCAGCCCCAGCATTTT
NA	NA	TRBV5-8	TRBJ2-5	CASAGFPATQYF	TGTGCCAGCGCCGGTTTTCCCGCGACCCAGTACTTC
NA	NA	TRBV7-3	TRBJ2-7	CASSLSRGYEQYF	TGTGCCAGCAGCTTATCTAGGGGATACGAGCAGTACTTC
TRBD1	NA	TRBV18	TRBJ1-6	CASSPSRAGGSSPLHF	TGTGCCAGCTCACCATCTCGGGCAGGGGGCTCCTCACCCCTCCACTTT